This T cell receptor (beta chain) was obtained from a study of blood T cell repertoires in COVID-19. Original processing notes: Estimation of nucleated cell counts relied on the amplification of reference gene primers. Sequenced by immunoSEQ multiplex PCR; TCRdb stores in-frame clones only, minus some. The V and J calls and clone size come from that table; D and trimming were worked out from the DNA. There are about 150,000 clones in the sample; approximately 83% occur only once, and more than 8.5% lies in the top ten. Sequenced sample: PBMCs or T cells enriched from blood (not recorded which). The receptor was isolated from a middle-aged man who had recovered from COVID-19.

The CDR3 DNA is TGTGCCAGCGGACAGGGATGGGCGAGTGAAAAACTGTTTTTT. Translation: CASGQGWASEKLFF. The chain employs TRBV2 and TRBJ1-4; 8 bases agree with TRBD1. This CDR3 is 14 amino acids long. The germline gives CDR1 SNHLY, CDR2 FYNNEI. Germline trimming cut 8 bases from V and 7 bases from J; bases unmatched to any gene: 9.